Each of the 21 T cell receptor beta chains below was sequenced from the same sample in a study of blood T cell repertoires in COVID-19. Profiling relied on immunoSEQ multiplex PCR, and the TCRdb table lists in-frame clones only, not all of them. The data contain under 450,000 clones, 86% of them seen just once; the ten biggest clones take up roughly 7.1%. Sequencing was performed on peripheral blood. The receptor source for this set is a woman aged 55-70 years with COVID-19, enrolled during active disease.

This sequence joins TRBV6-5 and TRBJ2-3, with no clear D. Trimming stripped 6 bases from V and 2 bases from J, with 15 bases between. The length of the CDR3 is 15 residues. Germline CDR1 is MNHEY and CDR2 is SVGAGI. The CDR3 DNA follows: TGTGCCAGCAGACGGGTGGCGAGCAACACAGATACGCAGTATTTT. Encoded protein: CASRRVASNTDTQYF.

The chain recombines TRBV7-3 with TRBJ2-7; weak D call: TRBD2 (6 bases). Trimming shortened V by 5 bases and J by 0 bases, and 11 bases separated the two germline ends. This CDR3 region has 14 residues. Germline loops: CDR1 SGHTA, CDR2 FQGTGA. In nucleotides, the CDR3 is TGTGCCAGCAGCCCCGGAGGGAGCTCCTACGAGCAGTACTTC. It translates to CASSPGGSSYEQYF.

The rearrangement joins TRBV19 to TRBJ2-1; the match to TRBD1 covers 10 bases. Germline-derived CDR1 and CDR2 are LNHDA and SQIVND (reference sequence). The length of the CDR3 is 16 residues. Trimming removed 5 bases from V and 9 bases from J; junction bases left unmatched: 13. The CDR3 sequence is CASSLAFWDRGGEQFF. CDR3 nucleotides: TGTGCCAGTAGTTTGGCCTTTTGGGACAGGGGCGGTGAGCAGTTCTTC.

In its sample, this clone was seen many times. The chain couples TRBV5-4 to TRBJ1-2, with D hard to call. Germline V CDR1 and CDR2: SGHNT, YYREEE (reference sequence). The CDR3 has 13 residues. Trimming took 4 bases from V and 1 from J, leaving 8 bases between them. The DNA of the CDR3 is TGTGCCAGCAGCCGAAACAGTAACTATGGCTACACCTTC. It yields the protein CASSRNSNYGYTF. The whole variable domain, remainder taken from reference TRBV5-4 and TRBJ1-2, is ETGVTQSPTHLIKTRGQQVTLRCSSQSGHNTVSWYQQALGQGPQFIFQYYREEENGRGNFPPRFSGLQFPNYSSELNVNALELDDSALYLCASSRNSNYGYTFGSGTRLTVV.

The rearrangement links TRBV7-6 to TRBJ2-7; the D gene is possibly TRBD1 (6 bases). The V gene lost 5 bases and the J gene lost 2 bases, with 16 bases spanning the gap. Germline assignment: CDR1 SGHVS and CDR2 FNYEAQ. The CDR3 loop spans 15 amino acids. In DNA, the CDR3 is TGTGCCAGCAGCCCCCGTCGACAGGACACCTACGAGCAGTACTTC. This codes for CASSPRRQDTYEQYF.

The chain has TRBV6-5 and TRBJ2-1; 7 bases line up with TRBD2. Trimming took 6 bases from V and 15 from J; bases not matched to a gene: 8. In germline, CDR1 is MNHEY, CDR2 SVGAGI. This CDR3 spans 11 amino acids. In nucleotides, the CDR3 is TGTGCCAGCAGCCCGGGGGGACCTAGGTTCTTC. This codes for CASSPGGPRFF.

The rearrangement uses TRBV12-3 or TRBV12-4 and TRBJ2-2; TRBD2 is a possible D gene (6 bases). Trimming removed 6 bases from V and 5 bases from J, with 10 bases in between. The CDR3 length is 13 residues. CDR3 sequence reads: CASSWGETGELFF. In nucleotides, the CDR3 is TGTGCCAGCAGCTGGGGGGAAACCGGGGAGCTGTTTTTT.

The J gene is TRBJ1-1, the V gene TRBV9, with no clear D. Between the trimmed V and J ends, which lost 0 bases and 2 bases, there was a span of 5 bases. Germline loops: CDR1 SGDLS, CDR2 YYNGEE. This CDR3 is built from 13 residues. CDR3 nucleotides: TGTGCCAGCAGCGTAGTGACTAACACTGAAGCTTTCTTT. This encodes CASSVVTNTEAFF.

The genes are TRBV29-1 and TRBJ1-2; no firm D call. The CDR3 covers 11 residues. The V end lost 3 bases, the J end lost 8 bases, and 10 bases lay between the germline ends. The germline V gene encodes CDR1 SQVTM and CDR2 ANQGSEA. In nucleotides, the CDR3 is TGCAGCGTTGATGAGGCCGGCGGCTACACCTTC. Its protein is CSVDEAGGYTF.

The rearrangement joins TRBV18 to TRBJ1-3, with 7 positions matching TRBD1. CDR3 length: 15 amino acids. CDR1 is KGHSH, CDR2 LQKENI, per germline. The ends lost 3 bases at V and 3 bases at J; junction bases unmatched: 5. This chain's CDR3 is CASSPEGGIGNTIYF. CDR3 nucleotides: TGTGCCAGCTCACCGGAAGGGGGCATTGGAAACACCATATATTTT. Together with reference TRBV18 and TRBJ1-3, the CDR3 gives the full variable domain: NAGVMQNPRHLVRRRGQEARLRCSPMKGHSHVYWYRQLPEEGLKFMVYLQKENIIDESGMPKERFSAEFPKEGPSILRIQQVVRGDSAAYFCASSPEGGIGNTIYFGEGSWLTVV.

The chain's CDR3 is CASSLGSGTYEQYF. In DNA, the CDR3 is TGTGCCAGCAGCTTGGGGTCCGGGACCTACGAGCAGTACTTC. The chain carries TRBV5-8 and TRBJ2-7; tentative D call: TRBD2 (5 bases). Germline-derived CDR1 and CDR2 are SGHTS and YDEGEE. There are 14 residues in the CDR3. The V gene lost 0 bases and the J gene lost 2 bases, with 9 bases spanning the gap. Full variable domain (rest looked up from reference TRBV5-8 and TRBJ2-7): EAGVTQSPTHLIKTRGQQATLRCSPISGHTSVYWYQQALGLGLQFLLWYDEGEERNRGNFPPRFSGRQFPNYSSELNVNALELEDSALYLCASSLGSGTYEQYFGPGTRLTVT.

The genes are TRBV12-5 and TRBJ1-6; D is ambiguous. The CDR3 sequence is 12 residues long. CDR1 is LGHNT and CDR2 is FRNRAP in the germline V gene. V was clipped by 0 bases and J by 9 bases, with 3 bases between them. The CDR3 here is CASGLVRSPLHF. The CDR3 coding sequence is TGTGCTAGTGGTTTGGTCCGTTCACCCCTCCACTTT.

The CDR3 DNA follows: TGTGCCAGCAGTTACTCTCCATCGGAGACAGGGCGCGGCTACACCTTC. Residues: CASSYSPSETGRGYTF. This chain links TRBV6-2 or TRBV6-3 with TRBJ1-2; 7 bases are a match to TRBD1. The CDR3 is made up of 16 amino acids. Germline CDR1 is MNHEY and CDR2 is SVGEGT. The junction had 12 bases not matched to a gene; V was cut back by 0 bases and J by 8 bases.

The V gene is TRBV7-3, the J gene TRBJ2-7, with D possibly matching TRBD2 (6 bases). The V end lost 3 bases, the J end lost 6 bases, and 12 bases lay between the germline ends. The length of the CDR3 is 13 residues. From germline, CDR1 is SGHTA and CDR2 FQGTGA. The CDR3 protein is CASSLNGGSEQYF. CDR3 bases: TGTGCCAGCAGCTTGAACGGGGGAAGCGAGCAGTACTTC.

The rearrangement uses TRBV6-5 and TRBJ1-1, with no clear D. V lost 2 bases, J lost 3 bases, and 10 bases lay in between. This CDR3 comprises 14 residues. Germline CDR1 is MNHEY and CDR2 is SVGAGI. The DNA of the CDR3 is TGTGCCAGCAGTTACCACGCGCAGGACACTGAAGCTTTCTTT. Translating gives CASSYHAQDTEAFF.

The chain uses TRBV3-1 (or the pseudogene TRBV3-2) and TRBJ2-7; 9 bases are a match to TRBD1. Trimming took 3 bases from V and 1 from J; bases not matched to a gene: 16. Germline CDR1 LGHDT, CDR2 YNNKEL (reference sequence). CDR3 size: 19 residues. This chain's CDR3 is CASSHFLIKTGQGSYEQYF. Written as DNA, the CDR3 is TGTGCCAGCAGCCACTTTCTCATTAAAACGGGACAGGGATCCTACGAGCAGTACTTC.

This rearrangement joins TRBV11-2 to TRBJ2-7; 8 bases match TRBD1. CDR1 and CDR2 (germline): SGHAT, FQNNGV. The CDR3 loop spans 15 amino acids. Germline trimming cut 0 bases from V and 3 bases from J; bases unmatched to any gene: 4. In nucleotides, the CDR3 is TGTGCCAGCAGCTTAGAGGGGACAGGTCTCTACGAGCAGTACTTC. Its translation is CASSLEGTGLYEQYF.

This rearrangement joins TRBV3-1 (or the pseudogene TRBV3-2) to TRBJ1-6; 8 bases are a match to TRBD1. Germline V gene lookup returns CDR1 LGHDT and CDR2 YNNKEL (reference sequence). This CDR3 region has 15 residues. The V gene end was trimmed by 1 base and the J gene end by 8 bases; junction bases not matched to a gene: 4. Written as DNA, the CDR3 is TGTGCCAGCAGCCAAGCCGGGACAGGTTATTCACCCCTCCACTTT. Protein sequence: CASSQAGTGYSPLHF.

This sequence joins TRBV7-8 and TRBJ2-1, with 10 bases identical to TRBD1. Germline V lookup: CDR1 SGHVS, CDR2 FQNEAQ. This CDR3 comprises 15 residues. V trimming: 5 bases; J trimming: 2 bases; junction bases outside the gene matches: 3. The CDR3 loop reads CASSHDRGPYNEQFF. The CDR3, as DNA: TGTGCCAGCAGCCACGACAGGGGGCCCTACAATGAGCAGTTCTTC. Full variable domain (outside the CDR3, taken from reference TRBV7-8 and TRBJ2-1): GAGVSQSPRYKVAKRGQDVALRCDPISGHVSLFWYQQALGQGPEFLTYFQNEAQLDKSGLPSDRFFAERPEGSVSTLKIQRTQQEDSAVYLCASSHDRGPYNEQFFGPGTRLTVL.

The chain couples TRBV9 to TRBJ2-5, with TRBD2 identical over 8 bases. The V gene's germline CDR1 is SGDLS and CDR2 YYNGEE. The CDR3 has 14 amino acids. Trimming took 3 bases from V and 9 from J; bases not matched to a gene: 10. CDR3 sequence: CASSATTSAVAQYF. DNA for the CDR3: TGTGCCAGCAGCGCAACGACTAGCGCAGTAGCCCAGTACTTC. The variable domain in full, completed from reference TRBV9 and TRBJ2-5, reads DSGVTQTPKHLITATGQRVTLRCSPRSGDLSVYWYQQSLDQGLQFLIQYYNGEERAKGNILERFSAQQFPDLHSELNLSSLELGDSALYFCASSATTSAVAQYFGPGTRLLVL.

This clone was picked up one time. This rearrangement joins TRBV5-1 to TRBJ1-1; D not resolved. Germline-derived CDR1 and CDR2 are SGHRS and YFSETQ. The CDR3 has 14 amino acids. The V end was cut by 2 bases, the J end by 3 bases, with 11 bases between. DNA of the CDR3: TGCGCCAGCAGCTTTACATCCATTGACACTGAAGCTTTCTTT. Its protein is CASSFTSIDTEAFF. Together with reference TRBV5-1 and TRBJ1-1, the CDR3 gives the full variable domain: KAGVTQTPRYLIKTRGQQVTLSCSPISGHRSVSWYQQTPGQGLQFLFEYFSETQRNKGNFPGRFSGRQFSNSRSEMNVSTLELGDSALYLCASSFTSIDTEAFFGQGTRLTVV.